The 2 T cell receptor beta chains listed next were all sequenced from one sample in a study of blood T cells in healthy people across ages (dated by TCRdb to about 2015). Libraries came from 5' RACE. The reads were generated on an Illumina HiSeq 2500. A second PCR of about 6 to 12 cycles was performed with a sample-barcoded 5' primer and a J-beta primer mix. TCRdb reprocessed the public reads (quality trimming at Q25 with fastp, clone calling with MiXCR) and kept in-frame beta chains. Every entry covers one CDR3 protein and lists the most common genes and DNA from its rows. Counted in this sample were about 1,400,000 distinct CDR3 sequences; almost 60% of them appeared once. The biggest ten clones account for about 6.7% of the sample. The sequenced sample consisted of blood. These TCRs come from a man younger than 35 in good health.

This chain links TRBV25-1 with TRBJ2-1, with D possibly matching TRBD2 (5 bases). Trimming shortened V by 3 bases and J by 13 bases, and 13 bases separated the two germline ends. The CDR3 loop spans 12 amino acids. Per germline, CDR1 MGHDK and CDR2 SYGVNS. The CDR3 coding sequence is TGTGCCAGCAGTGAGACACCCAGCGGTCAGTTCTTC. Translated: CASSETPSGQFF.

V and J are TRBV29-1 and TRBJ2-5; weak D call: TRBD2 (6 bases). The V gene's germline CDR1 is SQVTM and CDR2 ANQGSEA. The V end was cut by 6 bases, the J end by 5 bases, with 19 bases between. The CDR3 runs 14 residues. CDR3 DNA sequence: TGCAGCGTCGGAGGGATAACGTCAGGGGAGACCCAGTACTTC. It is translated as CSVGGITSGETQYF.